The 31 T cell receptor beta chains given below trace back to one sample, sequenced in a study of beta chain features in type 1 diabetes. Since all of the isolated RNA was reverse transcribed, expressed TCRB transcripts were what got sequenced. Libraries were prepared by immunoSEQ multiplex PCR; TCRdb keeps only in-frame clonotypes and omits some of them. The table lists fewer than 900,000 clones, 15% to 20% of them singletons. Sample: naive CD4+ T cells from blood. These receptors were obtained from a woman under 30 in good health.

The gene calls are TRBV10-3 and TRBJ2-3; D is uncertain. CDR1 and CDR2 (germline): ENHRY, SYGVKD. The CDR3 contains 14 residues. V was cut by 3 bases and J by 5 bases, with 12 bases left in between. The CDR3: CAISDWRSGDTQYF. The CDR3 DNA follows: TGTGCCATCAGTGATTGGCGGTCGGGAGATACGCAGTATTTT.

The V call is TRBV7-9, the J call TRBJ2-6; 15 bases map to TRBD2. With 5 bases clipped from V and 0 bases from J, the junction kept 5 bases outside the gene matches. The CDR3 is made up of 19 amino acids. Per the germline V gene, CDR1 is SEHNR and CDR2 is FQNEAQ (reference sequence). This CDR3 is CASSQRTSGRASGANVLTF. In nucleotides, the CDR3 is TGTGCCAGCAGCCAACGGACTAGCGGGAGGGCCTCTGGGGCCAACGTCCTGACTTTC.

This clone has more than one count but fewer than ten. The V gene is TRBV7-8, the J gene TRBJ2-3; 8 positions match TRBD2. The CDR3 extends over 15 amino acids. CDR1 and CDR2 (germline): SGHVS, FQNEAQ. J gave up 4 bases and V 5 bases, and 8 bases lay outside the gene matches. The CDR3 loop reads CASSRGSGSPDTQYF. Written as DNA, the CDR3 is TGTGCCAGCAGCCGAGGGAGCGGGAGTCCAGATACGCAGTATTTT.

This clone was observed a handful of times. The V call is TRBV28, the J call TRBJ1-5; D is ambiguous. Germline CDR1 reads MDHEN; CDR2 reads SYDVKM. This CDR3 spans 11 amino acids. The V end was cut by 5 bases, the J end by 5 bases, with 4 bases between. In nucleotides, the CDR3 is TGTGCCAGCAGTGTGGATCAGCCCCAGCATTTT. It encodes CASSVDQPQHF.

The V gene is TRBV19, the J gene TRBJ2-2; the match to TRBD1 covers 9 bases. The V and J ends lost 10 bases and 3 bases, in that order; junction bases with no gene match: 9. The CDR3 has 15 residues. The germline CDR1 and CDR2 sequences are LNHDA and SQIVND (reference sequence). In DNA, the CDR3 is TGTGCCACGAATAGGGGGACAGGGTACACCGGGGAGCTGTTTTTT. This gives the protein CATNRGTGYTGELFF.

This clone came up a few times. This sequence joins TRBV5-1 and TRBJ2-1; D gene uncertain. Germline V gene sequence: CDR1 SGHRS, CDR2 YFSETQ. The CDR3 runs to 16 residues. V was shortened by 0 bases and J by 0 bases, with 10 bases between the two germline ends. The CDR3 protein is CASSLVGSGSYNEQFF. The CDR3 DNA reads as TGCGCCAGCAGCTTGGTGGGGTCGGGCTCCTACAATGAGCAGTTCTTC.

The chain links TRBV5-1 to TRBJ2-1, with 10 bases fitting TRBD2. CDR3 length: 15 residues. Per germline, CDR1 SGHRS and CDR2 YFSETQ. The J segment lost 5 bases and the V segment lost 7 bases, leaving 9 bases of the junction unmatched. The CDR3: CASRKSGLANNEQFF. The CDR3 bases are TGCGCCAGCCGAAAATCGGGACTAGCGAACAATGAGCAGTTCTTC.

The chain is built from TRBV5-6 and TRBJ2-2; D not resolved. There are 12 residues in the CDR3. V lost 0 bases and J 6 bases, leaving 3 bases between the germline ends. From germline, CDR1 is SGHDT and CDR2 YYEEEE. The CDR3 DNA reads TGTGCCAGCAGCTTGGCGGCCGGGGAGCTGTTTTTT. Encoded protein: CASSLAAGELFF.

In its sample, this clone was seen a few times. CDR3 residues: CASSRETGELFF. In nucleotides, the CDR3 is TGTGCCAGCAGCCGGGAAACCGGGGAGCTGTTTTTT. The gene calls are TRBV7-9 and TRBJ2-2, with a tentative D call TRBD2 (5 bases). Between the trimmed V and J ends, which lost 5 bases and 5 bases, there was a span of 6 bases. The CDR3 extends over 12 amino acids. Germline V gives CDR1 SEHNR, CDR2 FQNEAQ (reference sequence).

In its sample, this clone was seen a few times. The J gene is TRBJ2-1, the V gene TRBV28, with 9 bases that match TRBD2. This CDR3 is 15 amino acids long. J gave up 7 bases and V 8 bases, and 12 bases lay outside the gene matches. The germline V gene has CDR1 MDHEN and CDR2 SYDVKM. The CDR3 region has the DNA TGTGCCAGCCGACCGCGGGAGGGCCGGAGGAATGAGCAGTTCTTC. This encodes CASRPREGRRNEQFF.

In its sample, this clone was seen a few times. V gene TRBV27 combines with J gene TRBJ1-1; 10 bases line up with TRBD1. Germline-derived CDR1 and CDR2 are MNHEY and SMNVEV (reference sequence). There are 15 residues in the CDR3. J gave up 8 bases and V 1 base, and 7 bases lay outside the gene matches. The CDR3 DNA follows: TGTGCCAGCAGTTTATTCTTTGGGACAGGGGTGGAAGCTTTCTTT. Translated, it gives CASSLFFGTGVEAFF.

V gene TRBV11-2 combines with J gene TRBJ2-7; TRBD1 aligns across 9 bases. Germline V gene data show CDR1 as SGHAT and CDR2 as FQNNGV. With V trimmed by 4 bases and J by 2 bases, 6 bases remained unmatched. This CDR3 has 15 amino acids. The CDR3 region is CASSSLRDRAYEQYF. The CDR3 region has the DNA TGTGCCAGCAGCTCCCTCCGGGACAGGGCCTACGAGCAGTACTTC.

This clone was detected a few times. The chain combines TRBV18 with TRBJ2-1; maybe TRBD2 (5 bases). Between the trimmed V and J ends, which lost 2 bases and 4 bases, there was a span of 12 bases. The V gene's germline CDR1 is KGHSH and CDR2 LQKENI. This CDR3 has 15 residues. CDR3 protein: CASSPSLALYNEQFF. Here the CDR3 DNA reads TGTGCCAGCTCACCATCTCTAGCCCTATACAATGAGCAGTTCTTC.

This clone has more than one count but fewer than ten. The genes are TRBV14 and TRBJ2-5; TRBD1 agrees at 7 bases. The DNA matches TRBJ2-7 better at its end, which makes the J call doubtful. From germline, CDR1 is SGHDN and CDR2 FVKESK. This CDR3 region has 14 residues. The CDR3 protein is CASSQVGQAYEQYF. The CDR3 nucleotides read TGTGCCAGCAGCCAAGTTGGACAGGCCTACGAGCAGTACTTC.

The chain employs TRBV5-1 and TRBJ2-6; D remains unclear. The CDR3 extends over 16 amino acids. V was shortened by 0 bases and J by 1 base, with 8 bases between the two germline ends. From germline, CDR1 is SGHRS and CDR2 YFSETQ. As DNA, the CDR3 is TGCGCCAGCAGCTTGGAGGCGCGGTCTGGGGCCAACGTCCTGACTTTC. Its protein product is CASSLEARSGANVLTF.

The genes are TRBV4-3 and TRBJ2-7, with TRBD1 matching 10 bases. V lost 4 bases, J lost 4 bases, and 4 bases stayed unmatched. The CDR3 length is 14 residues. Germline CDR1 is LGHNA and CDR2 is YSLEER. The CDR3 DNA sequence: TGCGCCAGCAGCCGGGGACAGGGGTTGTACGAGCAGTACTTC. Translated, it gives CASSRGQGLYEQYF.

This clone was counted a few times. V usage is TRBV5-6 and J usage is TRBJ2-7; 9 bases agree with TRBD1. From germline, CDR1 is SGHDT and CDR2 YYEEEE. The CDR3 runs 17 residues. V lost 0 bases, J lost 3 bases, and 10 bases stayed unmatched. This CDR3 is CASSLALGQGPFYEQYF. The CDR3 DNA reads TGTGCCAGCAGCTTGGCCCTTGGACAGGGGCCATTCTACGAGCAGTACTTC.

In its sample, this clone was seen a few times. This rearrangement joins TRBV5-1 to TRBJ2-5; 7 bases match TRBD2. The CDR3 extends over 17 amino acids. Losses at the gene ends were 0 bases for V and 3 bases for J; bases not matched to a gene: 11. Germline V gene lookup returns CDR1 SGHRS and CDR2 YFSETQ. The CDR3 is CASSLAFGWGGEETQYF. The DNA for the CDR3 is TGCGCCAGCAGCTTGGCGTTCGGCTGGGGAGGGGAAGAGACCCAGTACTTC. Looking up the rest from reference TRBV5-1 and TRBJ2-5 gives the full variable domain: KAGVTQTPRYLIKTRGQQVTLSCSPISGHRSVSWYQQTPGQGLQFLFEYFSETQRNKGNFPGRFSGRQFSNSRSEMNVSTLELGDSALYLCASSLAFGWGGEETQYFGPGTRLLVL.

There are a few counts of this clone. Other DNA sequences of this sample code for an identical CDR3. This chain connects TRBV7-2 to TRBJ2-2, with a tentative D call TRBD1 (6 bases). From germline, CDR1 is SGHTA and CDR2 FQGNSA. The CDR3 length is 14 residues. V shed 3 bases and J shed 4 bases, with 9 bases lying between them. Written as DNA, the CDR3 is TGTGCCAGCAGCTTGGGGGCGGGCACCGGGGAGCTGTTTTTT. It codes for CASSLGAGTGELFF. Full variable domain (remainder filled in from reference TRBV7-2 and TRBJ2-2): GAGVSQSPSNKVTEKGKDVELRCDPISGHTALYWYRQSLGQGLEFLIYFQGNSAPDKSGLPSDRFSAERTGGSVSTLTIQRTQQEDSAVYLCASSLGAGTGELFFGEGSRLTVL.

A word on this clone: At the DNA level, this CDR3 is encoded by other sequences in the same sample as well. The gene calls are TRBV15 and TRBJ1-5, with D tentatively TRBD1 (5 bases). The CDR3 covers 14 residues. V was clipped by 1 base and J by 1 base, with 5 bases between them. Germline CDR1 and CDR2: LNHNV and YYDKDF (reference sequence). The chain's CDR3 is CATSRGQSNQPQHF. The CDR3 DNA sequence: TGTGCCACCAGCAGAGGACAGAGCAATCAGCCCCAGCATTTT.

This chain uses TRBV29-1 with TRBJ2-1; 9 bases fit TRBD1. The CDR3 has 13 amino acids. The V segment lost 3 bases and the J segment 3 bases; nucleotides outside the gene matches: 0. From germline, CDR1 is SQVTM and CDR2 ANQGSEA. CDR3 nucleotide sequence: TGCAGCGTTGAGGACAGGGGCTACAATGAGCAGTTCTTC. Its translation: CSVEDRGYNEQFF.

J is TRBJ1-1 and V is TRBV4-3; D is undetermined. In germline, CDR1 is LGHNA, CDR2 YSLEER. The CDR3 contains 14 residues. V was cut by 1 base and J by 4 bases, with 10 bases left in between. The CDR3 loop reads CASSQVNGRTEAFF. The CDR3 bases are TGCGCCAGCAGCCAAGTAAACGGACGCACTGAAGCTTTCTTT.

CDR3 DNA sequence: TGTGCCAGCAGTCCGACCGGGACTCGTCTGTACTACGAGCAGTACTTC. It is translated as CASSPTGTRLYYEQYF. The chain joins TRBV27 to TRBJ2-7; TRBD2 might be the D (6 bases). The CDR3 sequence is 16 residues long. V was clipped by 5 bases and J by 3 bases, with 20 bases between them. The germline CDR1 and CDR2 sequences are MNHEY and SMNVEV (reference sequence).

This clone was found a few times. Other DNA sequences from this sample encode an identical CDR3 as well. This rearrangement joins TRBV7-3 to TRBJ2-1; D is unresolved. The CDR3 extends over 13 amino acids. CDR1 and CDR2 from the germline V gene are SGHTA and FQGTGA. Trimming took 2 bases from V and 1 from J, leaving 3 bases between them. CDR3 sequence reads: CASSLSSYNEQFF. The DNA for the CDR3 is TGTGCCAGCAGCTTATCGTCCTACAATGAGCAGTTCTTC.

This chain joins TRBV4-2 and TRBJ2-7; tentative D call: TRBD1 (5 bases). V lost 5 bases and J lost 5, with 16 bases in between. CDR1 is LGHNA and CDR2 is YNFKEQ in the germline V gene. The CDR3 covers 14 residues. The CDR3 is CASSDLQGLHEQYF. In nucleotides, the CDR3 is TGTGCCAGCAGCGATCTCCAGGGCCTCCACGAGCAGTACTTC.

A word on this clone: Other DNA sequences in the sample encode the same CDR3. This sequence joins TRBV10-3 and TRBJ2-7; D is unresolved. With 0 bases removed from V and 4 bases from J, the gap between germline ends came to 7 bases. The CDR3 covers 13 residues. The germline gives CDR1 ENHRY, CDR2 SYGVKD. CDR3 in amino acids: CAISESGFYEQYF. DNA for the CDR3: TGTGCCATCAGTGAGTCCGGTTTTTACGAGCAGTACTTC.

The chain combines TRBV6-1 with TRBJ1-1; maybe TRBD1 (6 bases). Trimming left V 5 bases short and J 1 base short, with 8 bases between. Looked up from germline, CDR1 is MNHNS and CDR2 is SASEGT. The CDR3 has 13 residues. The CDR3 spells CASSSGANTEAFF. The CDR3 nucleotides read TGTGCCAGCAGTTCAGGGGCGAACACTGAAGCTTTCTTT.

Turning to this clone: The junction and the germline gene differ at one end; a read error may be behind it. V and J are TRBV7-7 and TRBJ2-4, with a possible D match to TRBD2 (6 bases). The CDR3 contains 18 residues. Germline assignment: CDR1 SSHAT and CDR2 FNYEAQ (reference sequence). This CDR3 reads CASSSSSAILWAKNIQYF. Written as DNA, the CDR3 is TGTGCTAGCAGCTCCTCTAGCGCAATCCTGTGGGCCAAAAACATTCAGTACTTC.

The chain has TRBV25-1 and TRBJ2-3, with 9 bases lining up with TRBD2. The CDR3 consists of 14 residues. The trim removed 5 bases at V and 4 bases at J, leaving 4 bases unmatched. Germline assignment: CDR1 MGHDK and CDR2 SYGVNS. The CDR3 DNA reads as TGTGCCAGCAGTATGGCGGGAGGGGCAGATACGCAGTATTTT. It encodes CASSMAGGADTQYF.

This clone was seen more than once but under ten times. The chain carries TRBV20-1 and TRBJ1-2; D is unresolved. From germline, CDR1 is DFQATT and CDR2 SNEGSKA (reference sequence). With 6 bases removed from V and 5 bases from J, the gap between germline ends came to 10 bases. The CDR3 extends over 11 amino acids. The DNA of the CDR3 is TGCAGTGCCCTGGATTTGTATGGCTACACCTTC. As protein: CSALDLYGYTF.

This clone has more than one count but fewer than ten. This chain links TRBV6-5 with TRBJ1-3; D remains ambiguous. Germline lookup yields CDR1 MNHEY and CDR2 SVGAGI. V was shortened by 0 bases and J by 0 bases, with 6 bases between the two germline ends. The CDR3 runs 15 residues. The CDR3 DNA reads as TGTGCCAGCAGTTACTCGTCGAACTCTGGAAACACCATATATTTT. Protein: CASSYSSNSGNTIYF.